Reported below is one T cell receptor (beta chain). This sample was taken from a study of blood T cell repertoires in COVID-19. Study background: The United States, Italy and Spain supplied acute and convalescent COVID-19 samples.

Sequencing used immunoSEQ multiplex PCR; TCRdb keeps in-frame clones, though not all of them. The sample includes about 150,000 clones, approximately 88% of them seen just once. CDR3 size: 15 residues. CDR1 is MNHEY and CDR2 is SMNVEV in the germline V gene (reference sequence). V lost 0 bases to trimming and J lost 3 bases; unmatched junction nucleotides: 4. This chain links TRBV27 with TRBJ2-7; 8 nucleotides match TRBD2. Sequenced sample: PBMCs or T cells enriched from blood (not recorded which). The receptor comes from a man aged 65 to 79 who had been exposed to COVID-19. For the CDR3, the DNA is TGTGCCAGCAGTTTATCCGGCGGGGGGAACTACGAGCAGTACTTC. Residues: CASSLSGGGNYEQYF.